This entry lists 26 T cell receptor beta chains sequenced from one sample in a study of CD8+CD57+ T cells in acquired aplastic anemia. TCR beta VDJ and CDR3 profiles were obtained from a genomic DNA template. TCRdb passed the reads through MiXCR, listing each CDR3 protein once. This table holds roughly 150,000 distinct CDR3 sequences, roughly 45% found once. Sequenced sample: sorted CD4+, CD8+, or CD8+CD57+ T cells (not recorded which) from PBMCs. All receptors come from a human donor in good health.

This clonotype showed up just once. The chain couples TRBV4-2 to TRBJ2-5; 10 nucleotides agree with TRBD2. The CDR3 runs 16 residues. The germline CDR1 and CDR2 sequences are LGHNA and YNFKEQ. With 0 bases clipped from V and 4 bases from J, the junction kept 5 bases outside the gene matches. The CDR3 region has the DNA TGTGCCAGCAGCCAAGAAGCGGGGGGGCAGAGAGAGACCCAGTACTTC. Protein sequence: CASSQEAGGQRETQYF.

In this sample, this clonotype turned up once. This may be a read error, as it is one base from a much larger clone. DNA of the CDR3: TGTGCCAGCAGCCGGGACTACGATGAGCAGTTCTTC. Amino acid sequence: CASSRDYDEQFF. The chain has TRBV12-3 or TRBV12-4 and TRBJ2-1; 7 nucleotides line up with TRBD2. The CDR3 spans 12 residues.

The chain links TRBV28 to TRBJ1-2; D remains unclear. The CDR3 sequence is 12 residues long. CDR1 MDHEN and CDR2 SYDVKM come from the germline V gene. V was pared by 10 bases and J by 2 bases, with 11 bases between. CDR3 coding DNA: TGTGCCATCACTCCTGGGAACTATGGCTACACCTTC. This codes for CAITPGNYGYTF.

CDR3 in amino acids: CASSEAISGTGGSDTQYF. In nucleotides, the CDR3 is TGTGCCAGCAGTGAAGCGATATCCGGGACAGGGGGTTCAGATACGCAGTATTTT. The chain carries TRBV6-1 and TRBJ2-3; 11 nucleotides agree with TRBD1. Germline loops: CDR1 MNHNS, CDR2 SASEGT. The CDR3 spans 18 residues. Trimming removed 0 bases from V and 4 bases from J; junction bases left unmatched: 9.

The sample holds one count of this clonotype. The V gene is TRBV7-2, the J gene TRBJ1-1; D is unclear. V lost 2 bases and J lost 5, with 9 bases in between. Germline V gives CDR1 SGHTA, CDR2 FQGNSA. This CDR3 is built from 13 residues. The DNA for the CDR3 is TGTGCCAGCAGCTTATGGTCCGCAACTGAAGCTTTCTTT. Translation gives CASSLWSATEAFF.

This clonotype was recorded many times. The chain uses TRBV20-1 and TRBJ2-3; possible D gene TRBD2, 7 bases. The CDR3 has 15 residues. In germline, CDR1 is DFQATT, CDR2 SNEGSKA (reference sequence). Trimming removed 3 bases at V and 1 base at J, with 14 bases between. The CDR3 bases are TGCAGTGCTAGGGGGGGGCAGTTTGGCACAGATACGCAGTATTTT. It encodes CSARGGQFGTDTQYF.

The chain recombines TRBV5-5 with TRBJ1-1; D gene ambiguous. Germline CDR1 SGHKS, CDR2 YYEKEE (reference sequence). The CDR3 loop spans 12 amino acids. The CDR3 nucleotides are TGTGCTAGCCTCGGGTCAAACACTGAAGCTTTCTTT. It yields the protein CASLGSNTEAFF.

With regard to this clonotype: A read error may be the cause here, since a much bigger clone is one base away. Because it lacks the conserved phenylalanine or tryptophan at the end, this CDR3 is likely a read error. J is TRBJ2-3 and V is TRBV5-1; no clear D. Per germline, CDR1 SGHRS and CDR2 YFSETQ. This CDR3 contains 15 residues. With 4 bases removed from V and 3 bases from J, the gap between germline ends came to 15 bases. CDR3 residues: CASSARIGVTDTQYL. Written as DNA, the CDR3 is TGCGCCAGCAGCGCGCGGATTGGGGTTACAGATACGCAGTATTTG.

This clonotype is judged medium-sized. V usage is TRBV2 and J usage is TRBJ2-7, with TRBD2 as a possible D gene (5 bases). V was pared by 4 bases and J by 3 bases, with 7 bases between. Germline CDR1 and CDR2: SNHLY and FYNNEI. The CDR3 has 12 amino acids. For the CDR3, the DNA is TGTGCCAGCAGTGTGAGGGACTACGAGCAGTACTTC. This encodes CASSVRDYEQYF.

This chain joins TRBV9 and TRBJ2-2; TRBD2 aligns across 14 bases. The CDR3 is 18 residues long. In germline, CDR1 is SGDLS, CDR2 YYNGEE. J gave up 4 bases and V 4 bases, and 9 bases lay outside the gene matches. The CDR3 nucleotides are TGTGCCAGCAGCCCCCGACTAGCGGGGGGGCCGGGCACCGGGGAGCTGTTTTTT. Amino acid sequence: CASSPRLAGGPGTGELFF.

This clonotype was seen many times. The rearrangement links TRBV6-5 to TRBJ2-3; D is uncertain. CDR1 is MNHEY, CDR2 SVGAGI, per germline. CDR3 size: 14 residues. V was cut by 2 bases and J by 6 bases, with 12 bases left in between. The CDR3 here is CASSYAAKWDTQYF. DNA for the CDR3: TGTGCCAGCAGTTACGCGGCTAAGTGGGATACGCAGTATTTT.

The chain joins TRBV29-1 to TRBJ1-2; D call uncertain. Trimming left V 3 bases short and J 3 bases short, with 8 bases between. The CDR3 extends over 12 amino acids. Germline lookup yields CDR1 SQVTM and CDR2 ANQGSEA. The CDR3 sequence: CSVDDIYYGYTF. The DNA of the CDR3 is TGCAGCGTTGACGACATCTACTATGGCTACACCTTC.

CDR3 DNA sequence: TGCAGCTTGTATCCCGGGACAGGGAATGCCTACGAGCAGTACTTC. Translated, it gives CSLYPGTGNAYEQYF. The J gene is TRBJ2-7, the V gene TRBV29-1; 9 bases match TRBD1. Germline CDR1 and CDR2: SQVTM and ANQGSEA. The V segment lost 8 bases and the J segment 2 bases; nucleotides outside the gene matches: 13. This CDR3 is built from 15 residues.

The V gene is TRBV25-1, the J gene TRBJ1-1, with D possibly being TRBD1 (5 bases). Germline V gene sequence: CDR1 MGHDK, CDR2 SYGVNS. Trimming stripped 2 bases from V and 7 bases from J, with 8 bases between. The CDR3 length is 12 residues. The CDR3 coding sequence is TGTGCCAGCAGTGAAGACAGTGGTGAAGCTTTCTTT. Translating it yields CASSEDSGEAFF.

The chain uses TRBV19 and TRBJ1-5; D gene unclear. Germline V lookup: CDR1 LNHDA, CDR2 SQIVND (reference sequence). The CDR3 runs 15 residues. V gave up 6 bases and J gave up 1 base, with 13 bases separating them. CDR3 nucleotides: TGTGCCAGTAGCCAAAACAGTGGGAGCAATCAGCCCCAGCATTTT. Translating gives CASSQNSGSNQPQHF.

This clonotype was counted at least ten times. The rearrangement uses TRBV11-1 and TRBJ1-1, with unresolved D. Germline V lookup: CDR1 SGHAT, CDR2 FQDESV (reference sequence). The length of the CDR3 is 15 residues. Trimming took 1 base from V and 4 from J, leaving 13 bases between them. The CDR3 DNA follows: TGTGCCAGCAGCTTAGACTTGGTTGTAGGCACTGAAGCTTTCTTT. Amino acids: CASSLDLVVGTEAFF.

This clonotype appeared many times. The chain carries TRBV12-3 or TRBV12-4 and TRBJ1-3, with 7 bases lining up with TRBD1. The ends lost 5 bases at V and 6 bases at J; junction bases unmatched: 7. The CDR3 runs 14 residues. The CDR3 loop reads CASSKGGDENTIYF. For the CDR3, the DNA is TGTGCCAGCAGTAAAGGGGGCGACGAAAACACCATATATTTT.

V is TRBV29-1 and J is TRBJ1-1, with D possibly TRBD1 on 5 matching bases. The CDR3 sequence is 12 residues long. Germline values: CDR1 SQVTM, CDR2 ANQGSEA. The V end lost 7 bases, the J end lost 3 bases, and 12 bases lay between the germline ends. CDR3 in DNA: TGCAGCGCTTTCCAGGGATACACTGAAGCTTTCTTT. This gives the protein CSAFQGYTEAFF.

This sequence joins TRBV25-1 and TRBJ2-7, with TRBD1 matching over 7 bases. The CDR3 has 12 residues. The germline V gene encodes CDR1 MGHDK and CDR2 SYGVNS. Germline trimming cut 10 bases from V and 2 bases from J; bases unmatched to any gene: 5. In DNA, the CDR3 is TGTGCCACGAGACAGGGAGCCTACGAGCAGTACTTC. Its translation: CATRQGAYEQYF.

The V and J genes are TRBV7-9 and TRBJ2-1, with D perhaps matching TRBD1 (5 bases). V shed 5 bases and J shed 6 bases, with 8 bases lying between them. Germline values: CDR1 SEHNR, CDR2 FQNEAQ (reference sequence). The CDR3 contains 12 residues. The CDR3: CASSIDSNEQFF. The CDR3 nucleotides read TGTGCCAGCAGCATAGACAGCAATGAGCAGTTCTTC.

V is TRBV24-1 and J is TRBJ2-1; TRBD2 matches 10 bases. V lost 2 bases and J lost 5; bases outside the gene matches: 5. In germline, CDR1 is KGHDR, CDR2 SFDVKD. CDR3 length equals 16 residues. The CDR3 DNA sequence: TGTGCCACCAGTGATTCCCGACTAGCGGGCGACAATGAGCAGTTCTTC. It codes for CATSDSRLAGDNEQFF.

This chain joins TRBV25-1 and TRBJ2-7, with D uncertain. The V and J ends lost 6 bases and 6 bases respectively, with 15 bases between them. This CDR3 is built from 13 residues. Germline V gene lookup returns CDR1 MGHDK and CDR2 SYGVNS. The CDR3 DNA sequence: TGTGCCAGCAGCGCACCGGTTATGGGCGAGCAGTACTTC. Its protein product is CASSAPVMGEQYF.

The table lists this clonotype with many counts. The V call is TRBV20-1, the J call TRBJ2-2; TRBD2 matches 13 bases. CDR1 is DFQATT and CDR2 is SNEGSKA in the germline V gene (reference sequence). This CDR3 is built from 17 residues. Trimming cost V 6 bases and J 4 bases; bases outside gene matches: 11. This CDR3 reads CSASNGLAGVGTGELFF. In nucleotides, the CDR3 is TGCAGTGCCTCTAACGGACTAGCGGGAGTAGGCACCGGGGAGCTGTTTTTT.

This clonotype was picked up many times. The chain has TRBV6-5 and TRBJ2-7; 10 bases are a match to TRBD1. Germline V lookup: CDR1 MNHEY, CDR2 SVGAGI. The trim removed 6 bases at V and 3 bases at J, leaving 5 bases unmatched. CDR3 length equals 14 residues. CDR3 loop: CASRSRTGGYEQYF. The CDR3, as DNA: TGTGCCAGCAGGTCAAGGACAGGGGGCTACGAGCAGTACTTC.

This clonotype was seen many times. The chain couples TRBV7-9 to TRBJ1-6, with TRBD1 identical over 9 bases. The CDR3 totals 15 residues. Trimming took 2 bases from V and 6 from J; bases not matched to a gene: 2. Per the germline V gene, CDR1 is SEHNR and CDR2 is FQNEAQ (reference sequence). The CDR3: CASSLRQGVNSPLHF. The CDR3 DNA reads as TGTGCCAGCAGCTTACGACAGGGGGTTAATTCACCCCTCCACTTT.

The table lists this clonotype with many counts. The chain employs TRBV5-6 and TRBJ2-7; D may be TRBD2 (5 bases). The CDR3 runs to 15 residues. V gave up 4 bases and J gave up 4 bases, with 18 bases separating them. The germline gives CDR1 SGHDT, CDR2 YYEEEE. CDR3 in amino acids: CASSLTGWVKYEQYF. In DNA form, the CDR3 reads TGTGCCAGCAGCCTGACGGGGTGGGTGAAGTACGAGCAGTACTTC.